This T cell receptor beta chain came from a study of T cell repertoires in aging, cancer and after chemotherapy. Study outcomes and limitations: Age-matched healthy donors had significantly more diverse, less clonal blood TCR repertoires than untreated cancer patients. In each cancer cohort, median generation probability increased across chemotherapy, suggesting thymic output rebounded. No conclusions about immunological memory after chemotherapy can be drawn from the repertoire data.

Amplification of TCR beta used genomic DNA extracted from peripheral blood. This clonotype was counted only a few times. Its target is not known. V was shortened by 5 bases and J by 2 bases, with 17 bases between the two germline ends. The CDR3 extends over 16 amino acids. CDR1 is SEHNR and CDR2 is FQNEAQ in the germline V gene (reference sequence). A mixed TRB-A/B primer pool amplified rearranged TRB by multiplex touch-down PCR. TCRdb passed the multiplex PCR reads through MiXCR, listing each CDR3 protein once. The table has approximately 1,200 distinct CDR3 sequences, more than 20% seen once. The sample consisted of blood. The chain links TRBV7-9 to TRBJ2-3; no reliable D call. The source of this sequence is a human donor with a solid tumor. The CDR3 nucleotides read TGTGCCAGCAGCCCCGGCCTGGAGCCGTACACAGATACGCAGTATTTT. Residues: CASSPGLEPYTDTQYF.